Listed below are T cell receptor beta chains from one sample, sequenced in a study of shared clonotypes between healthy human individuals. Generated by immunoSEQ multiplex PCR, the TCRdb table keeps only in-frame clones and is missing some. Of a few million clones listed, 85% to 95% are singletons. The sequenced sample was naive CD4+ T cells sorted from blood. The receptors were sampled from a man aged 18 to 35 in good health. Each CDR3 is given with its conserved first and last residue. D genes are given only for firm matches. Rows may omit the clone size; those that give it use once, few, many or a size class.

d_call clone_size j_call cdr3_length v_call cdr3_nt cdr3_aa
- few TRBJ1-6 15 TRBV6-5 TGTGCCAGCACTCGGGGCGGCCAGGGGAATTCACCCCTCCACTTT CASTRGGQGNSPLHF
TRBD2 - TRBJ2-3 16 TRBV9 TGTGCCAGCAGCTCAAGACTAGCGGGGGGGCAAGATACGCAGTATTTT CASSSRLAGGQDTQYF
- - TRBJ2-7 15 TRBV27 TGTGCCAGCAGTTTATCGGTCGGGAGCTCCTACGAGCAGTACTTC CASSLSVGSSYEQYF
- - TRBJ1-2 15 TRBV6-5 TGTGCCAGCAGTTACACCGGACAGCCGATTTATGGCTACACCTTC CASSYTGQPIYGYTF
TRBD2 - TRBJ2-2 15 TRBV5-4 TGTGCCAGCAGCCTGACTAGCGGGCTCACCGGGGAGCTGTTTTTT CASSLTSGLTGELFF
- - TRBJ2-6 18 TRBV4-1 TGCGCCAGCAGCCCCACGGCCGGGCGCCCCTCTGGGGCCAACGTCCTGACTTTC CASSPTAGRPSGANVLTF
- - TRBJ1-2 13 TRBV11-2 TGTGCCAGCAACAAACCGGGGAACTATGGCTACACCTTC CASNKPGNYGYTF
TRBD1 - TRBJ1-5 16 TRBV5-6 TGTGCCAGCAGCAGCGGGACAGGGATTAGCAATCAGCCCCAGCATTTT CASSSGTGISNQPQHF
TRBD1 - TRBJ1-1 12 TRBV5-1 TGCGCCAGCAGTTTCTCCGGACAGGCGGCTTTCTTT CASSFSGQAAFF
TRBD2 - TRBJ2-1 14 TRBV7-2 TGTGCCAGCAGCGGGCCGGGACTAGTAGCTGAGCAGTTCTTC CASSGPGLVAEQFF
- - TRBJ2-1 15 TRBV7-2 TGTGCCAGCCGGCTAACGACCGGGCACTACAATGAGCAGTTCTTC CASRLTTGHYNEQFF
- - TRBJ1-2 11 TRBV30 TGTGCCTGGAGTGTAGGCAGCGACTACACCTTC CAWSVGSDYTF
TRBD1 - TRBJ1-5 18 TRBV6-1 TGTGCCAGCAGTGGGCAGTCCGGGACAGGGGGCGCCGGGCAGCCCCAGCATTTT CASSGQSGTGGAGQPQHF
- once TRBJ1-2 14 TRBV11-2 TGTGCCAGCAGCTTAGACAGGACCCTTTATGGCTACACCTTC CASSLDRTLYGYTF
- - TRBJ1-1 14 TRBV2 TGTGCCAGCAGTGTTGGGACTCTGAACACTGAAGCTTTCTTT CASSVGTLNTEAFF
- - TRBJ1-3 16 TRBV28 TGTGCCAGCAGTTCATCCGGGACATGGAGTTTTTTCACCATATATTTT CASSSSGTWSFFTIYF
TRBD2 - TRBJ2-5 16 TRBV7-2 TGTGCCAGCAGCAGGACTAGCGGGGGGGCCGGGGAGACCCAGTACTTC CASSRTSGGAGETQYF
- once TRBJ2-2 15 TRBV7-2 TGTGCCAGCAGCCCTGGGGCGGTTAACACCGGGGAGCTGTTTTTT CASSPGAVNTGELFF
- - TRBJ1-5 16 TRBV6-6 TGTGCCAGCAGTAAAATGACAGGCCCTAGCAATCAGCCCCAGCATTTT CASSKMTGPSNQPQHF
TRBD2 - TRBJ2-3 15 TRBV5-8 TGTGCCAGCAGCTTAGGACTAGGGAGCACAGATACGCAGTATTTT CASSLGLGSTDTQYF
TRBD2 once TRBJ2-3 13 TRBV18 TGTGCCAGCTCACCTACTAGCGCGGATACGCAGTATTTT CASSPTSADTQYF
- - TRBJ2-1 17 TRBV6-1 TGTGCCAGCAGTGAATTTGGTAGCCAGTCACTCTACAATGAGCAGTTCTTC CASSEFGSQSLYNEQFF
TRBD2 - TRBJ2-1 16 TRBV7-2 TGTGCCAGCAGCAGGACTAGCGGGAGCTCCTACAATGAGCAGTTCTTC CASSRTSGSSYNEQFF
TRBD1 - TRBJ1-2 14 TRBV9 TGTGCCAGCAGCGTAGAACAGGGGGCTCGAGGCTACACCTTC CASSVEQGARGYTF
- - TRBJ2-2 14 TRBV18 TGTGCCAGCTCCGCGGCCGGTAACACCGGGGAGCTGTTTTTT CASSAAGNTGELFF
- - TRBJ1-1 14 TRBV5-6 TGTGCCAGCAGCCCGAGGAGGGCCCAGGCTGAAGCTTTCTTT CASSPRRAQAEAFF
- - TRBJ1-1 17 TRBV18 TGTGCCAGCTCACCCCCTCCCCCACCTTCAGGCGGGACTGAAGCTTTCTTT CASSPPPPPSGGTEAFF